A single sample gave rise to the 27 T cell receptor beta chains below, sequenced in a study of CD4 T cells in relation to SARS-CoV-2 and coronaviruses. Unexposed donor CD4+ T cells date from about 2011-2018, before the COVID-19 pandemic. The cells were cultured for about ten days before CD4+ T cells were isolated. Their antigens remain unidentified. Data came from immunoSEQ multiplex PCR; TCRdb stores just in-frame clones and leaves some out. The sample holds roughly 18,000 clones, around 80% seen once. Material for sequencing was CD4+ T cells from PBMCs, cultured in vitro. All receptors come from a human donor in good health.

The DNA for the CDR3 is TGTGCCAGCAGCCAAGAGCGGGAGACAGAGCAGTACTTC. It translates to CASSQERETEQYF. The J gene is TRBJ2-7, the V gene TRBV14, with 7 bases aligning to TRBD2. CDR1 and CDR2 (germline): SGHDN, FVKESK. Germline trimming cut 0 bases from V and 7 bases from J; bases unmatched to any gene: 3. There are 13 residues in the CDR3.

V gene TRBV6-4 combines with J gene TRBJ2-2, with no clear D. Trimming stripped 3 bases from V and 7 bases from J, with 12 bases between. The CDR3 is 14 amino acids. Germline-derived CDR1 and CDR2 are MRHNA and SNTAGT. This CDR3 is CASSETYRNGELFF. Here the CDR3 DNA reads TGTGCCAGCAGTGAGACCTACCGAAACGGGGAGCTGTTTTTT.

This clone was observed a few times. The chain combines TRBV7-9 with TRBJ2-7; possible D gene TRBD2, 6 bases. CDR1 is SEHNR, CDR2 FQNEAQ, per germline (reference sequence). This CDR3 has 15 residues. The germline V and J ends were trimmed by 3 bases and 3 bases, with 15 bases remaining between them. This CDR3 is CASSLLVYGSYEQYF. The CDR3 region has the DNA TGTGCCAGCAGCTTGCTTGTGTACGGGAGCTACGAGCAGTACTTC. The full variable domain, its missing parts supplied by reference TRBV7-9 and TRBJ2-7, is DTGVSQNPRHKITKRGQNVTFRCDPISEHNRLYWYRQTLGQGPEFLTYFQNEAQLEKSRLLSDRFSAERPKGSFSTLEIQRTEQGDSAMYLCASSLLVYGSYEQYFGPGTRLTVT.

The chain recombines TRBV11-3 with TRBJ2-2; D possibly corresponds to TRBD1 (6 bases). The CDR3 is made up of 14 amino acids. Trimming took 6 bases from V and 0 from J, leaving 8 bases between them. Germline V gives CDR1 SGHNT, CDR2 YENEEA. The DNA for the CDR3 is TGTGCCAGCAGAAGGGGGTCGAACACCGGGGAGCTGTTTTTT. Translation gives CASRRGSNTGELFF.

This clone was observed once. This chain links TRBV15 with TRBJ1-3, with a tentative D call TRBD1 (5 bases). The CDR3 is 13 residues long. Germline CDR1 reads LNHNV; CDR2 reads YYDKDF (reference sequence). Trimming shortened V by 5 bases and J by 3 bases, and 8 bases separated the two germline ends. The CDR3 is CATSRDVGNTIYF. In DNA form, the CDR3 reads TGTGCCACCAGCCGGGACGTTGGAAACACCATATATTTT.

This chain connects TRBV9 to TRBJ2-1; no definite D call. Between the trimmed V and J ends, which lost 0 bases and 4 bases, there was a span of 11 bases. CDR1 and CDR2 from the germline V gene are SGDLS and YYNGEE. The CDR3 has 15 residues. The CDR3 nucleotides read TGTGCCAGCAGCGTAGCTCTCGGTTCATACAATGAGCAGTTCTTC. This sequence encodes CASSVALGSYNEQFF.

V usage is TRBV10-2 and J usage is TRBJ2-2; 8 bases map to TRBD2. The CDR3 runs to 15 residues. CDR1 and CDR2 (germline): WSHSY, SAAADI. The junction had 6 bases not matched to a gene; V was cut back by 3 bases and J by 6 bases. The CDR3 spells CASSDPTGGPGELFF. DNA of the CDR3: TGCGCCAGCAGTGATCCAACGGGAGGGCCCGGGGAGCTGTTTTTT.

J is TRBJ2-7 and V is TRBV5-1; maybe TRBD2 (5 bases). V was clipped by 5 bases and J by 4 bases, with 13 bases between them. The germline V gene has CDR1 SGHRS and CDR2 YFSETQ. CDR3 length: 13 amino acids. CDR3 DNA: TGCGCCAGCAGGTCGGGCGGAGGTTACGAGCAGTACTTC. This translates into CASRSGGGYEQYF.

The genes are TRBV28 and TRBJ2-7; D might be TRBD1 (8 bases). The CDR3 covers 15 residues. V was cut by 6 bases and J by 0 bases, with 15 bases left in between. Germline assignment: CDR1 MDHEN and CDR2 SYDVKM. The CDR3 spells CASRQGGSPSYEQYF. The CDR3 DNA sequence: TGTGCCAGCAGACAGGGGGGGAGTCCCTCCTACGAGCAGTACTTC.

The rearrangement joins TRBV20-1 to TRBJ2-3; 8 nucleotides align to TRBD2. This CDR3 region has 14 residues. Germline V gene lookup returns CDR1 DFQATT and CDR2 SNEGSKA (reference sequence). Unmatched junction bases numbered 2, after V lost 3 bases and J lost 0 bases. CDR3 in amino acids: CSASSSGSTDTQYF. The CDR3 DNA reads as TGCAGTGCTAGTTCTAGCGGGAGCACAGATACGCAGTATTTT.

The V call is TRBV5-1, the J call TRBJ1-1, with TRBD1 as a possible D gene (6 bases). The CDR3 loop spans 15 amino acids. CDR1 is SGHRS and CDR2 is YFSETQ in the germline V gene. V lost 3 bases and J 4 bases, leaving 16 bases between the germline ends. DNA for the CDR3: TGCGCCAGCAGCTCGCGAGGGGGGGTATTCACTGAAGCTTTCTTT. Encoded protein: CASSSRGGVFTEAFF.

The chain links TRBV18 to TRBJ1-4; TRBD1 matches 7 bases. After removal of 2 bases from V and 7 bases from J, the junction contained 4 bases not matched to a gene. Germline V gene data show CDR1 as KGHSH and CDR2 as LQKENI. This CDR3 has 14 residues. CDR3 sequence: CASSPGQGGEKLFF. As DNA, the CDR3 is TGTGCCAGCTCACCAGGCCAGGGGGGTGAAAAACTGTTTTTT. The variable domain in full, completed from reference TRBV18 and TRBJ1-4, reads NAGVMQNPRHLVRRRGQEARLRCSPMKGHSHVYWYRQLPEEGLKFMVYLQKENIIDESGMPKERFSAEFPKEGPSILRIQQVVRGDSAAYFCASSPGQGGEKLFFGSGTQLSVL.

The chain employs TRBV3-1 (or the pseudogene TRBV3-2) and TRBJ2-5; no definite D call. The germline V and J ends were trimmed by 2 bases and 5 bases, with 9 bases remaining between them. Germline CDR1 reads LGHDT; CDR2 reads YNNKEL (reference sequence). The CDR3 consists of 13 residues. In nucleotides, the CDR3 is TGTGCCAGCAGCCAAACGGAGAGGGAGACCCAGTACTTC. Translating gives CASSQTERETQYF.

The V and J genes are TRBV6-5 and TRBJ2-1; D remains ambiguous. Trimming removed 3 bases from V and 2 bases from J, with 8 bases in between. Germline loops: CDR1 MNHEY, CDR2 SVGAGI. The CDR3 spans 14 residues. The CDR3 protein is CASSYARTYNEQFF. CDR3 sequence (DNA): TGTGCCAGCAGTTATGCCAGGACCTACAATGAGCAGTTCTTC.

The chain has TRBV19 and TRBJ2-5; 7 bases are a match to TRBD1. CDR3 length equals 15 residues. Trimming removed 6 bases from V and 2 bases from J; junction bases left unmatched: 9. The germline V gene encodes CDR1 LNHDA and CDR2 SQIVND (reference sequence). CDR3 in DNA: TGTGCCAGTAGCGGGACAGCTAATATTCAAGAGACCCAGTACTTC. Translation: CASSGTANIQETQYF.

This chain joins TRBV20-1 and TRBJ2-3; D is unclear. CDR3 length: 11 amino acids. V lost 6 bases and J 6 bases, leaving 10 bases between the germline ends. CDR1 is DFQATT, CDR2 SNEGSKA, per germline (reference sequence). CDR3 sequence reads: CSAGPGDTQYF. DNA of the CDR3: TGCAGTGCCGGCCCTGGGGATACGCAGTATTTT.

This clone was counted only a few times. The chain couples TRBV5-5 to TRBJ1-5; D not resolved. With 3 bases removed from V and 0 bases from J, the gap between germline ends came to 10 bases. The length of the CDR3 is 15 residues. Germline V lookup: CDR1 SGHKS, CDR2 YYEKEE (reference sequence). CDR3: CASSWAANSNQPQHF. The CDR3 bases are TGTGCCAGCAGCTGGGCCGCTAATAGCAATCAGCCCCAGCATTTT.

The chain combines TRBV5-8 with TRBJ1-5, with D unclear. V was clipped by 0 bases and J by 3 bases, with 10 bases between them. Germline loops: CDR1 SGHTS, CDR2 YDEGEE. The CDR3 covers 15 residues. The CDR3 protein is CASSLVGQVNQPQHF. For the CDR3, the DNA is TGTGCCAGCAGCTTGGTAGGGCAGGTCAATCAGCCCCAGCATTTT.

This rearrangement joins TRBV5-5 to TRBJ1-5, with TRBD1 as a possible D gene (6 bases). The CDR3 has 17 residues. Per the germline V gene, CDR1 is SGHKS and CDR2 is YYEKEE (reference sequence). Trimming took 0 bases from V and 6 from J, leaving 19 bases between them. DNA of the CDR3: TGTGCCAGCAGCTTGGCCGGTGGGGGGGGCTCGGGTCAGCCCCAGCATTTT. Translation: CASSLAGGGGSGQPQHF.

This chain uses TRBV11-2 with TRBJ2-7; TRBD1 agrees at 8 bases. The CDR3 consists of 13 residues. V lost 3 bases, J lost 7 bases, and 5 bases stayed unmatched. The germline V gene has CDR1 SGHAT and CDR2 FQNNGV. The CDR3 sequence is CASSFQGAGEQYF. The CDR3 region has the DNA TGTGCCAGCAGCTTCCAGGGGGCGGGTGAGCAGTACTTC.

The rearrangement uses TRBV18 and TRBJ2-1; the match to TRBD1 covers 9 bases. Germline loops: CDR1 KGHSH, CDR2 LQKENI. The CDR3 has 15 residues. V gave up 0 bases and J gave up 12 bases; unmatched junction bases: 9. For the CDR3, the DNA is TGTGCCAGCTCACCACCGGTAAATGACAGGGGGGTGCAGTTCTTC. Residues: CASSPPVNDRGVQFF.

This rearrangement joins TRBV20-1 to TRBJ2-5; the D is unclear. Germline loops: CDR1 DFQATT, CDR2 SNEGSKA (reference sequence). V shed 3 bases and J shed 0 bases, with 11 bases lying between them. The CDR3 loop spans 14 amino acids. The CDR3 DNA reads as TGCAGTGCTAGTGGGCGGATCCACCAAGAGACCCAGTACTTC. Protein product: CSASGRIHQETQYF.

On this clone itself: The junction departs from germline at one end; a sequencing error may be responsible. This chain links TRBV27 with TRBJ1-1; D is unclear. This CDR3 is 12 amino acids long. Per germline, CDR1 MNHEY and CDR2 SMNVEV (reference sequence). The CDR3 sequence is CSTQDRTGEAFF. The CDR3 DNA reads TGCTCCACCCAGGATCGAACGGGGGAAGCTTTCTTT.

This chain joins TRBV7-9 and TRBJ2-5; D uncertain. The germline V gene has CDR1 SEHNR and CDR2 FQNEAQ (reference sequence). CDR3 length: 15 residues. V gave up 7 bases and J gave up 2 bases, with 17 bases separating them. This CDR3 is CASTSVRTVQETQYF. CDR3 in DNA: TGTGCCAGCACCTCGGTTAGGACGGTACAAGAGACCCAGTACTTC.

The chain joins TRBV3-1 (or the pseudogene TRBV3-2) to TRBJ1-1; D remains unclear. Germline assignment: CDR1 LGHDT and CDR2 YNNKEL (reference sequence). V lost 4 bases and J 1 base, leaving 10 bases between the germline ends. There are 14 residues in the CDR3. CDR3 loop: CASSPWRENTEAFF. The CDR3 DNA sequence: TGTGCCAGCAGCCCCTGGAGGGAGAACACTGAAGCTTTCTTT.

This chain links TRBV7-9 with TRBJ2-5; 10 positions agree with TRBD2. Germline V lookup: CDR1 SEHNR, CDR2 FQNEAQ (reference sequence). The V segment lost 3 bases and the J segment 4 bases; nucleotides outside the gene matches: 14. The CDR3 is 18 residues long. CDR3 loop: CASSFGPQAGGPGETQYF. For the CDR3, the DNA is TGTGCCAGCAGCTTTGGGCCTCAAGCGGGAGGGCCGGGAGAGACCCAGTACTTC. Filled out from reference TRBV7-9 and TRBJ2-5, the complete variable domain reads DTGVSQNPRHKITKRGQNVTFRCDPISEHNRLYWYRQTLGQGPEFLTYFQNEAQLEKSRLLSDRFSAERPKGSFSTLEIQRTEQGDSAMYLCASSFGPQAGGPGETQYFGPGTRLLVL.

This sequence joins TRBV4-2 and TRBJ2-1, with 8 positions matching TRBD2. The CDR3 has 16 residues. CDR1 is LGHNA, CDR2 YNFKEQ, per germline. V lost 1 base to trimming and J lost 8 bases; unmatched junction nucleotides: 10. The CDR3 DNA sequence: TGTGCCAGCAGCCAAGTTCCCAGCGGGAGTTCTTATGAGCAGTTCTTC. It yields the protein CASSQVPSGSSYEQFF.